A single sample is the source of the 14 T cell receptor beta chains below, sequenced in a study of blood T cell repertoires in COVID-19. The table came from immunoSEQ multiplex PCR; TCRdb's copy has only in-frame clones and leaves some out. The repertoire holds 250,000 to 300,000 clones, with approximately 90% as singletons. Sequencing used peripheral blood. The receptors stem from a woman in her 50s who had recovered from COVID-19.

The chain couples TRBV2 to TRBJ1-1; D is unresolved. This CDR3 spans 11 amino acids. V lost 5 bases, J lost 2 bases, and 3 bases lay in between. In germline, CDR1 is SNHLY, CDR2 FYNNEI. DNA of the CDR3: TGTGCCAGCAGTCAAAACACTGAAGCTTTCTTT. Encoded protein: CASSQNTEAFF.

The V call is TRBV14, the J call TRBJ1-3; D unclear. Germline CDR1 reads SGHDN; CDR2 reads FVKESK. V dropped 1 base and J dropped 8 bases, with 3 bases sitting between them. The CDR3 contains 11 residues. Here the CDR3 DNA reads TGTGCCAGCAGCCAAGCATACACCATATATTTT. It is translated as CASSQAYTIYF.

In DNA, the CDR3 is TGCGCCAGCAGCTTATTGGAGGGGTACGAGCAGTACTTC. It is translated as CASSLLEGYEQYF. The chain employs TRBV5-1 and TRBJ2-7; tentative D call: TRBD2 (6 bases). The CDR3 covers 13 residues. The germline V and J ends were trimmed by 2 bases and 4 bases, with 10 bases remaining between them. Per the germline V gene, CDR1 is SGHRS and CDR2 is YFSETQ.

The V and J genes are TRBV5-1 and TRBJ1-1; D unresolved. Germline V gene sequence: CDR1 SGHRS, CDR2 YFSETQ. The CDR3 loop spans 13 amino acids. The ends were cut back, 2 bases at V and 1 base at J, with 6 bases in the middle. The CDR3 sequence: CASSLYRNTEAFF. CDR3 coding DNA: TGCGCCAGCAGCTTATACAGGAACACTGAAGCTTTCTTT.

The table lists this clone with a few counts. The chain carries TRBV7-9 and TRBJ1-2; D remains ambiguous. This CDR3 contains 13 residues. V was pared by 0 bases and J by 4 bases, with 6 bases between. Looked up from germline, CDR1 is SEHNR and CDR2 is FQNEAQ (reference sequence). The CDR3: CASSLAMAYGYTF. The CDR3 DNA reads TGTGCCAGCAGCTTAGCGATGGCCTATGGCTACACCTTC.

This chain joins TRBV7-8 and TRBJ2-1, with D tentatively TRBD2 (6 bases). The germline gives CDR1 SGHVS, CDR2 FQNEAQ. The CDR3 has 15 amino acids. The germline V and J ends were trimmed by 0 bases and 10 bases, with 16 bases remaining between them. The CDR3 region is CASSLAQVIGGEQFF. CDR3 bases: TGTGCCAGCAGCTTAGCGCAGGTGATTGGAGGGGAGCAGTTCTTC.

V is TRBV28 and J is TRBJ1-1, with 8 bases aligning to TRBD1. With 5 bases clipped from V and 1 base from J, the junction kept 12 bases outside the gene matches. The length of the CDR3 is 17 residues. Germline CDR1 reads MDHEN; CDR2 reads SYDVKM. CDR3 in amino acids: CASSTHSPRGPNTEAFF. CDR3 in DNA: TGTGCCAGCAGTACCCACTCCCCCAGGGGGCCGAACACTGAAGCTTTCTTT.

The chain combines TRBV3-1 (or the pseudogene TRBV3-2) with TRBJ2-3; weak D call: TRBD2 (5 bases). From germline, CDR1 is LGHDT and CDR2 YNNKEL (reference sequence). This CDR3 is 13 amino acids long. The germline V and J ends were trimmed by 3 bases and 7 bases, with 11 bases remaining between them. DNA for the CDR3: TGTGCCAGCAGCCAGGGATCGGGGTATACGCAGTATTTT. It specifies CASSQGSGYTQYF.

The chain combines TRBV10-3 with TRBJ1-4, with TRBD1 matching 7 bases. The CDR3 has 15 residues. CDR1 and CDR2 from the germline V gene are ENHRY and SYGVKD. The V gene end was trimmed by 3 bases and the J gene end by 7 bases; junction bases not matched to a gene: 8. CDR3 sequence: CAISEDRDLGEKLFF. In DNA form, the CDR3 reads TGTGCCATCAGTGAAGACAGGGATCTGGGTGAAAAACTGTTTTTT.

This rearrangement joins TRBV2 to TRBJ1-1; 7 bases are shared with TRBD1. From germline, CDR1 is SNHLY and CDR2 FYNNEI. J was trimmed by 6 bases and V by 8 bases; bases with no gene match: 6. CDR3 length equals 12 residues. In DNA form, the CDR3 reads TGTGCCAGCCGGGACAGAATAGCTGAAGCTTTCTTT. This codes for CASRDRIAEAFF.

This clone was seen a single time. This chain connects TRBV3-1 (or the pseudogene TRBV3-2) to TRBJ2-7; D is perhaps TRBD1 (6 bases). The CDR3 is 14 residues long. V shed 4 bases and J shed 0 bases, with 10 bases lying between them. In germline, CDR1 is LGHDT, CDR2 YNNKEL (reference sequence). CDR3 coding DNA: TGTGCCAGCAGCCCACAGGGATCCTCCTACGAGCAGTACTTC. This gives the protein CASSPQGSSYEQYF.

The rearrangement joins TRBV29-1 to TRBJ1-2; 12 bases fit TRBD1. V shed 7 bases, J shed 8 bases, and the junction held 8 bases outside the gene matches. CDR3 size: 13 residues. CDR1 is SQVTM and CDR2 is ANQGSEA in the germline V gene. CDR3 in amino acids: CSARDRGRGGYTF. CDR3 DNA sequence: TGCAGCGCCCGGGACAGGGGGCGCGGAGGCTACACCTTC.

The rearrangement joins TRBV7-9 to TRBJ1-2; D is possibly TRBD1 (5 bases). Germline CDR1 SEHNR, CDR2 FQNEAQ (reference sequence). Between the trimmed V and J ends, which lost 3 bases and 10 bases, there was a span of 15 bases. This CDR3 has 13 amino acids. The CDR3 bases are TGTGCCAGCAGCTTCTCAGGGAGGGTAGTCTACACCTTC. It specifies CASSFSGRVVYTF.

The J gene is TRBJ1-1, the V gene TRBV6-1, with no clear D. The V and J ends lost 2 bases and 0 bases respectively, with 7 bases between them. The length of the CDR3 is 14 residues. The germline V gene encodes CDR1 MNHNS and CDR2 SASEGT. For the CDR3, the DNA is TGTGCCAGCAGTGAACAGCGGCTGAACACTGAAGCTTTCTTT. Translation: CASSEQRLNTEAFF.